The 7 T cell receptor beta chains below come from one sample, sequenced in a study of cytotoxic CD8 clonotypes in ibrutinib-treated CLL. Assay used: immunoSEQ multiplex PCR; TCRdb lists only in-frame clones, some missing. The sample holds more than 150,000 clones; around three quarters are singletons and the top ten take over 10%. Sequences were derived from PBMCs, sampled after 24 months of ibrutinib treatment. Every receptor here comes from a human donor with chronic lymphocytic leukemia.

The rearrangement links TRBV7-3 to TRBJ2-1; TRBD2 aligns across 7 bases. Germline loops: CDR1 SGHTA, CDR2 FQGTGA. CDR3 size: 18 residues. The ends lost 4 bases at V and 0 bases at J; junction bases unmatched: 12. CDR3 bases: TGTGCCAGCAGCTCGACACGACTAGCCACCTTCTCCTACAATGAGCAGTTCTTC. This encodes CASSSTRLATFSYNEQFF.

The chain couples TRBV5-4 to TRBJ1-1; 11 nucleotides line up with TRBD1. The CDR3 contains 16 residues. With 2 bases clipped from V and 1 base from J, the junction kept 4 bases outside the gene matches. Germline V CDR1 and CDR2: SGHNT, YYREEE (reference sequence). CDR3 nucleotide sequence: TGTGCCAGCAGCTTCTGGACAGGGGGCGCGAACACTGAAGCTTTCTTT. It yields the protein CASSFWTGGANTEAFF.

This chain links TRBV7-9 with TRBJ2-1; no firm D call. The CDR3 is made up of 17 amino acids. Germline V gene lookup returns CDR1 SEHNR and CDR2 FQNEAQ (reference sequence). The germline V and J ends were trimmed by 1 base and 0 bases, with 13 bases remaining between them. The CDR3 is CASSLGGSETSYNEQFF. The CDR3 coding sequence is TGTGCCAGCAGCTTAGGAGGTAGTGAAACCTCCTACAATGAGCAGTTCTTC.

This chain uses TRBV10-1 with TRBJ2-7; D is uncertain. This CDR3 comprises 18 residues. V was clipped by 10 bases and J by 7 bases, with 35 bases between them. Germline CDR1 and CDR2: WNHNN and SYGVQD (reference sequence). CDR3 protein: CAIKPPQRVVADPREQYF. CDR3 in DNA: TGCGCCATCAAACCGCCGCAGAGAGTAGTCGCCGACCCTCGGGAGCAGTACTTC.

The V call is TRBV6-5, the J call TRBJ1-2; no firm D call. V was cut by 2 bases and J by 3 bases, with 7 bases left in between. The CDR3 contains 13 residues. Germline loops: CDR1 MNHEY, CDR2 SVGAGI. In DNA, the CDR3 is TGTGCCAGCAGTTACGGCGGGTACTATGGCTACACCTTC. As protein: CASSYGGYYGYTF.

The rearrangement joins TRBV7-2 to TRBJ1-2; no clear D. The germline V gene has CDR1 SGHTA and CDR2 FQGNSA. CDR3 length equals 13 residues. With 5 bases removed from V and 2 bases from J, the gap between germline ends came to 9 bases. CDR3 coding DNA: TGTGCCAGCAGCCCGGAACAGAACTATGGCTACACCTTC. This translates into CASSPEQNYGYTF. The full variable domain, its missing parts supplied by reference TRBV7-2 and TRBJ1-2, is GAGVSQSPSNKVTEKGKDVELRCDPISGHTALYWYRQSLGQGLEFLIYFQGNSAPDKSGLPSDRFSAERTGGSVSTLTIQRTQQEDSAVYLCASSPEQNYGYTFGSGTRLTVV.

The V call is TRBV4-2, the J call TRBJ2-7; tentatively, D is TRBD2 (6 bases). Germline lookup yields CDR1 LGHNA and CDR2 YNFKEQ. Trimming pared 3 bases from V and 2 bases from J, leaving 11 bases between. This CDR3 region has 14 residues. The DNA of the CDR3 is TGTGCCAGCAGCCAGACTAGTAGACCCTACGAGCAGTACTTC. It codes for CASSQTSRPYEQYF.